This TCR beta chain was sequenced for a study of T cell changes during pregnancy in multiple sclerosis. Profiled with immunoSEQ multiplex PCR; TCRdb holds only in-frame clones, not every one. The data hold some 69,000 clones, with roughly 91% observed a single time. V trimming: 3 bases; J trimming: 6 bases; junction bases outside the gene matches: 9. Germline assignment: CDR1 SGHRS and CDR2 YFSETQ. CDR3 length: 17 residues. The chain uses TRBV5-1 and TRBJ2-1; TRBD2 agrees at 13 bases. The sample was peripheral blood, taken in the second trimester of pregnancy. The clonotype comes from a female donor in good health, enrolled as a control in a pregnancy study. The CDR3 DNA reads as TGCGCCAGCAGCTCCGGACTAGCGGGAGTGGGTGGCAATGAGCAGTTCTTC. Amino acid sequence: CASSSGLAGVGGNEQFF.